The clone carrying this T cell receptor (beta chain) was detected only a few times. The antigen remains undetermined. PCR used 60 Vbeta primers and 13 Jbeta primers. Sequencing used immunoSEQ multiplex PCR; TCRdb keeps in-frame clones, though not all of them. The table lists about 130,000 clones, 6.5% to 9.5% of them singletons. This entry belongs to a study of cytomegalovirus exposure and HLA in healthy donors. Study-level results: About 87% or about 30% of the time was how often most TCR beta V segments were productive, according to an earlier analysis.

Among the donors, all were healthy bone marrow donors. Specimen: PBMCs. This receptor was identified in a man in his forties in good health and CMV-seronegative.

CDR3 bases: TGTGCCAGCAGCCTACAGGTTTATGAAGAGACTGAAGCTTTCTTT. Protein: CASSLQVYEETEAFF. This sequence joins TRBV5-6 and TRBJ1-1; TRBD1 is a possible D gene (5 bases). V lost 4 bases, J lost 5 bases, and 18 bases lay in between. The length of the CDR3 is 15 residues. Germline values: CDR1 SGHDT, CDR2 YYEEEE.